This T cell receptor beta chain was identified during a study of blood T cell repertoires in COVID-19. On the study more broadly: Spain, Italy and the United States supplied samples that represented acute and convalescent COVID-19. PBMCs, B-cell-depleted T cells, or T cells provided the cDNA or gDNA that made up the material.

In the authors' methods: Amplification of reference gene primers was used by the study to estimate nucleated cell counts. Here immunoSEQ multiplex PCR was the method, and the copy in TCRdb shows in-frame clones only, minus some. The V and J calls and clone size are taken from that table; D and trimming were inferred from the DNA. This table holds about 78,000 clones, around nine tenths found once. The CDR3 extends over 13 amino acids. Germline CDR1 and CDR2: SGDLS and YYNGEE. The V and J ends lost 0 bases and 1 base respectively, with 3 bases between them. The V gene is TRBV9, the J gene TRBJ2-3; the D is unclear. Sample: peripheral blood. The clonotype originates from a middle-aged man with active or convalescent COVID-19. CDR3 nucleotide sequence: TGTGCCAGCAGCGTAGGGCGCACAGATACGCAGTATTTT. Protein: CASSVGRTDTQYF.